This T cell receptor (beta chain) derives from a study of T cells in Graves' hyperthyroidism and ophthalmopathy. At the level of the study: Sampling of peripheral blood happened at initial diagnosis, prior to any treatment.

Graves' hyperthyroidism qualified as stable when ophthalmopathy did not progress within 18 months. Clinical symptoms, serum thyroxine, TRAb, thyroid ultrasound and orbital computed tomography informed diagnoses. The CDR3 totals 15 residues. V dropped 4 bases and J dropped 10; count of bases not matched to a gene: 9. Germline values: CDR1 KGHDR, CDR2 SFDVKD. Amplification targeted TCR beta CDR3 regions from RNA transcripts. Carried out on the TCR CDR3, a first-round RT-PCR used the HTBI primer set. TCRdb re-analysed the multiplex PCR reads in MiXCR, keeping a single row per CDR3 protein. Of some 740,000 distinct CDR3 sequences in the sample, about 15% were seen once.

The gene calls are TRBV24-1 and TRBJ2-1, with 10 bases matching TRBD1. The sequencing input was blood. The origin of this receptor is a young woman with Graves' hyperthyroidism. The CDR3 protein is CATSEPGQGIQEQFF. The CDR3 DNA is TGTGCCACCAGTGAGCCGGGACAGGGGATCCAGGAGCAGTTCTTC.